This entry concerns a single T cell receptor gamma chain. This clone is deemed large (0.1 to 1%). The specificity of this receptor is unknown. No much larger clone exists at a distance of one base, and base qualities are not known. This entry is derived from a study of gammadelta T cells in human blood (dated by TCRdb to the early 2020s). Overall results and qualifications from the work: The study reported that microbial exposure appeared to drive polyclonal expansion of innate gamma-delta T cells immediately after birth.

From a lookup of the germline V gene, CDR1 and CDR2 are EGSNGY and YDSYNSKV. V and J are trimmed by 1 base and 3 bases, and the gene matches miss 11 bases of the junction. Taken from cysteine to phenylalanine, the CDR3 has 17 residues. Only the CDR3 region is kept as DNA, spanning 51 bases read in frame from base 1. Library construction relied on RT-PCR. The sequencer was an Illumina MiSeq. TCRdb called clones from the public reads with CATT, and repeated DNA sequences were later combined into one row. The sample has roughly 75 gamma-chain clones on record. The TCR originated in a newborn. The sequencing input was non-Vgamma9Vdelta2 gamma-delta T cells from cord blood. The rearrangement combines TRGV2 with TRGJP2. The sequence in DNA is TGTGCCACCTGGGACGGCGGATTGAGTGGTAGTGATTGGATCAAGACGTTT. This yields the protein CATWDGGLSGSDWIKTF.